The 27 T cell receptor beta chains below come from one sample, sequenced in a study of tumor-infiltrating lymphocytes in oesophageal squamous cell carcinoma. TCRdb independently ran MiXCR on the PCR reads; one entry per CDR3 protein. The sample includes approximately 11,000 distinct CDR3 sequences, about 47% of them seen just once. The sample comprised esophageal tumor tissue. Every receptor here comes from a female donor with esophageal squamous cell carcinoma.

CDR3 sequence reads: CASSLGRGRAQDTQYF. Here the CDR3 DNA reads TGTGCCAGCAGCTTAGGAAGGGGGAGGGCCCAAGATACGCAGTATTTT. The chain recombines TRBV7-9 with TRBJ2-3, with D maybe TRBD2 (7 bases). The CDR3 is 16 residues long. Germline V gene lookup returns CDR1 SEHNR and CDR2 FQNEAQ (reference sequence). V lost 1 base and J lost 5, with 16 bases in between.

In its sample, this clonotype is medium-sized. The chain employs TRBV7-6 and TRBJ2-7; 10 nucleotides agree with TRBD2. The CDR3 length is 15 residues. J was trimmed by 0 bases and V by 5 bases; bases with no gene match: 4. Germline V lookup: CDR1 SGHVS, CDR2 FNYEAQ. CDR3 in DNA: TGTGCCAGCAGCCAACTAGCGGGGAGCTCCTACGAGCAGTACTTC. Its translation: CASSQLAGSSYEQYF.

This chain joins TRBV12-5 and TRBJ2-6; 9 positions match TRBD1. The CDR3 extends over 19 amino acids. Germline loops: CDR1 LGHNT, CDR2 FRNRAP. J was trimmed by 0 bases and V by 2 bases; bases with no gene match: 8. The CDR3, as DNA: TGTGCTAGTGGTTTGCGGGGACAGGGTGTTCCCTCTGGGGCCAACGTCCTGACTTTC. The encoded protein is CASGLRGQGVPSGANVLTF.

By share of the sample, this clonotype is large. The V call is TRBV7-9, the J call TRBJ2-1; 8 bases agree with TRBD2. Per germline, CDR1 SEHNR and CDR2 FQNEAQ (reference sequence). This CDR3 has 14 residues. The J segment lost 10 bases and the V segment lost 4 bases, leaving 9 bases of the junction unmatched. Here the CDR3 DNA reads TGTGCCAGCAGCTCTATTCCGGGACTAGAAGAGCAGTTCTTC. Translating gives CASSSIPGLEEQFF. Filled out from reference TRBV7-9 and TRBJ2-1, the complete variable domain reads DTGVSQNPRHKITKRGQNVTFRCDPISEHNRLYWYRQTLGQGPEFLTYFQNEAQLEKSRLLSDRFSAERPKGSFSTLEIQRTEQGDSAMYLCASSSIPGLEEQFFGPGTRLTVL.

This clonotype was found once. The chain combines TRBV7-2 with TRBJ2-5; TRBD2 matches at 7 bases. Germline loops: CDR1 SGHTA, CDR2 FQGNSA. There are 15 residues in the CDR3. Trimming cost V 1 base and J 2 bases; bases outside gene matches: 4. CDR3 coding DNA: TGTGCCAGCAGCTTAGGGGGGGGACCTCAAGAGACCCAGTACTTC. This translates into CASSLGGGPQETQYF.

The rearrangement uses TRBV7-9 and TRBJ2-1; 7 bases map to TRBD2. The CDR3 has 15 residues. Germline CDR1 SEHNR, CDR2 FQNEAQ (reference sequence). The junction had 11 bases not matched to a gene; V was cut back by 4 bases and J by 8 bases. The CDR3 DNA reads TGTGCCAGCAGCTCCTCTCGCGGGAGTTTCGATGAGCAGTTCTTC. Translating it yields CASSSSRGSFDEQFF. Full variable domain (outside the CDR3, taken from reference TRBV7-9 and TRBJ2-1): DTGVSQNPRHKITKRGQNVTFRCDPISEHNRLYWYRQTLGQGPEFLTYFQNEAQLEKSRLLSDRFSAERPKGSFSTLEIQRTEQGDSAMYLCASSSSRGSFDEQFFGPGTRLTVL.

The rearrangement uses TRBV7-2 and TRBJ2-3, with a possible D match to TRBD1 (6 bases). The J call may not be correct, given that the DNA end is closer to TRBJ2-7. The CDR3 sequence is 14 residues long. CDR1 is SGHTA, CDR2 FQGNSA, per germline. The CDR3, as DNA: TGTGCCAGCAGCATCAACAGGGCCTTCTACGAGCAGTACTTC. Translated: CASSINRAFYEQYF.

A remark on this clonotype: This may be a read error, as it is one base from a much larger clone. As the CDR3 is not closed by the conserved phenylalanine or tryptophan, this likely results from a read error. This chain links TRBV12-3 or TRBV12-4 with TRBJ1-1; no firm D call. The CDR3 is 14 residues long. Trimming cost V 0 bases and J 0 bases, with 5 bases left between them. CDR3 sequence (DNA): TGTGCCAGCAGTTTAGCAGGGTTGAACACTGAAGCTTTCTCT. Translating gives CASSLAGLNTEAFS.

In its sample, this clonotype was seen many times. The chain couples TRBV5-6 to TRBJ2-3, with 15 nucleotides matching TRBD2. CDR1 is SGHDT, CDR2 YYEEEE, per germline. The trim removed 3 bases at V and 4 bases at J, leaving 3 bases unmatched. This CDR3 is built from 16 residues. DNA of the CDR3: TGTGCCAGCAGCTCTTGGACTAGCGGGGGGGCAGATACGCAGTATTTT. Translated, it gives CASSSWTSGGADTQYF. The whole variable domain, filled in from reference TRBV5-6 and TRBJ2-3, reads DAGVTQSPTHLIKTRGQQVTLRCSPKSGHDTVSWYQQALGQGPQFIFQYYEEEERQRGNFPDRFSGHQFPNYSSELNVNALLLGDSALYLCASSSWTSGGADTQYFGPGTRLTVL.

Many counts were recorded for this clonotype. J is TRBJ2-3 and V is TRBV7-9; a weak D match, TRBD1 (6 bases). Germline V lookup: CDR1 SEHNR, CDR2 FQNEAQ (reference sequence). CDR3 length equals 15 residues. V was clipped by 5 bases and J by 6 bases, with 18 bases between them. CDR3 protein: CASSDTGSPGDTQYF. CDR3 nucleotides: TGTGCCAGCAGCGATACAGGGTCCCCCGGGGATACGCAGTATTTT.

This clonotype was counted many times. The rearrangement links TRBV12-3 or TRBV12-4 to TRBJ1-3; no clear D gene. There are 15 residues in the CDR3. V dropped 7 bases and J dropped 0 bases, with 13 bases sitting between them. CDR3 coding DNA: TGTGCCAGCACCCCCCGCAGAAGCTCTGGAAACACCATATATTTT. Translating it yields CASTPRRSSGNTIYF.

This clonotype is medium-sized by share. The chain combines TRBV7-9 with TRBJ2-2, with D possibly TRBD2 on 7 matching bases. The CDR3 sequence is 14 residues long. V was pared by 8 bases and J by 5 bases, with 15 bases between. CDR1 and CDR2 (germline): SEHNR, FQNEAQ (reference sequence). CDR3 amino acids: CASGRGGVTGELFF. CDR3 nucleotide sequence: TGTGCCAGCGGGCGCGGGGGCGTAACCGGGGAGCTGTTTTTT.

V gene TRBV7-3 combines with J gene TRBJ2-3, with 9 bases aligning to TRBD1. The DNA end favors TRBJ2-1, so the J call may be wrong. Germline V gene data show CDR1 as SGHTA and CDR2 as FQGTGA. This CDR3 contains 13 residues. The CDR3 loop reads CASSLDRGNEQFF. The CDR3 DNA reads TGTGCCAGCAGCTTGGACAGGGGCAATGAGCAGTTCTTC.

CDR3 sequence: CASSWGPTSGANVLTF. The CDR3 coding sequence is TGTGCCAGCAGCTGGGGGCCAACCTCTGGGGCCAACGTCCTGACTTTC. V is TRBV7-2 and J is TRBJ2-6; a possible D gene is TRBD1 (6 bases). Germline CDR1 and CDR2: SGHTA and FQGNSA. Between the trimmed V and J ends, which lost 4 bases and 0 bases, there was a span of 10 bases. This CDR3 contains 16 residues.

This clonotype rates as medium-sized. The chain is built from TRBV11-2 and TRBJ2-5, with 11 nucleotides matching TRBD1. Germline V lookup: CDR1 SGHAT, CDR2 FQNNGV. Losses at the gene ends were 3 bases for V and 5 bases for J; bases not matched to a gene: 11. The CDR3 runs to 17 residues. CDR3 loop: CASSFGLDRGRYETQYF. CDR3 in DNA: TGTGCCAGCAGCTTCGGCCTGGACAGGGGGCGTTATGAGACCCAGTACTTC.

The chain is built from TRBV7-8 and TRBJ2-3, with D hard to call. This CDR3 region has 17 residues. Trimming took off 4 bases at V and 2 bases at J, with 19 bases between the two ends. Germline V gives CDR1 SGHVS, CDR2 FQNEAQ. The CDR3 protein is CASSSRAFARSTDTQYF. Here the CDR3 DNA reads TGTGCCAGCAGCTCCCGGGCATTCGCGCGGTCCACAGATACGCAGTATTTT.

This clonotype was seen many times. Here the CDR3 DNA reads TGTGCCAGCAGCTTGTATAGGCTAGCGGGAGGGCAGGCCTACGAGCAGTACTTC. Translation: CASSLYRLAGGQAYEQYF. The V and J genes are TRBV5-8 and TRBJ2-7; 12 bases are shared with TRBD2. V lost 1 base, J lost 2 bases, and 10 bases stayed unmatched. Germline loops: CDR1 SGHTS, CDR2 YDEGEE. The CDR3 is 18 amino acids.

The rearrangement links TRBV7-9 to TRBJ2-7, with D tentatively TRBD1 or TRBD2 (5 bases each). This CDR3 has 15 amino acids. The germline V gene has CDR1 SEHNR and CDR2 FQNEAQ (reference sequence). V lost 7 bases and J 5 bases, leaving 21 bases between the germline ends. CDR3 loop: CASKRSGSRVDEQYF. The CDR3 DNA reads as TGTGCCAGCAAGCGGTCAGGGTCGAGGGTTGACGAGCAGTACTTC.

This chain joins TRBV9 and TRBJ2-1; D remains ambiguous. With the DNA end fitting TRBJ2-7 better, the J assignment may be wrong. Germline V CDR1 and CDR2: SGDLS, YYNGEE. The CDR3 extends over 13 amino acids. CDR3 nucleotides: TGTGCCAGCAGCGTAGTAGCCCAGGCTGAGCAGTACTTC. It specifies CASSVVAQAEQYF.

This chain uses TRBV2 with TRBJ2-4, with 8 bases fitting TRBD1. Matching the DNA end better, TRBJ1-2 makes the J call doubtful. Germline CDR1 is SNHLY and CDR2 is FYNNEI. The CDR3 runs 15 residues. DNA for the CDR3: TGTGCCAGCAGCCAAAGACAGGGGACGGGGTATGGCTACACCTTC. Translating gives CASSQRQGTGYGYTF.

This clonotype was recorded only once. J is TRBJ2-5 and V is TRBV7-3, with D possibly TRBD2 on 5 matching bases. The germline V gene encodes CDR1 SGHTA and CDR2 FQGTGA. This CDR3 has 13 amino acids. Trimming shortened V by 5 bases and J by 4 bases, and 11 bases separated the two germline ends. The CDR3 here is CASSPGWGETQYF. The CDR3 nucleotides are TGTGCCAGCAGCCCGGGGTGGGGAGAGACCCAGTACTTC.

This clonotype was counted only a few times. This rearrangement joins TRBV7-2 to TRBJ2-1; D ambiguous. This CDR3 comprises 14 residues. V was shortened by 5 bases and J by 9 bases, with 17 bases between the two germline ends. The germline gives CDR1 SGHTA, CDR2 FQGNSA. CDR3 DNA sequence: TGTGCCAGCAGCCCCTGGGCGGTTGGTGGTGAGCAGTTCTTC. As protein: CASSPWAVGGEQFF.

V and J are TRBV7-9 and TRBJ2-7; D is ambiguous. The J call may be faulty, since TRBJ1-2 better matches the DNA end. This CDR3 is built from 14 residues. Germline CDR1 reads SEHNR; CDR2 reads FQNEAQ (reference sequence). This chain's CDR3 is CASSLVWTNYGYTF. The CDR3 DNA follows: TGTGCCAGCAGCTTAGTTTGGACGAACTATGGCTACACCTTC.

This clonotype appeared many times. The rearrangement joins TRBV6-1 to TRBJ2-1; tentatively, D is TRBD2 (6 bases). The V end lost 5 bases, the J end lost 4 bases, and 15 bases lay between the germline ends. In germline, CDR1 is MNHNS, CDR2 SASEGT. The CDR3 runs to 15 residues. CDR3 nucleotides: TGTGCCAGCAGTTTGGATGGGGGGAGGTACAATGAGCAGTTCTTC. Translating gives CASSLDGGRYNEQFF.

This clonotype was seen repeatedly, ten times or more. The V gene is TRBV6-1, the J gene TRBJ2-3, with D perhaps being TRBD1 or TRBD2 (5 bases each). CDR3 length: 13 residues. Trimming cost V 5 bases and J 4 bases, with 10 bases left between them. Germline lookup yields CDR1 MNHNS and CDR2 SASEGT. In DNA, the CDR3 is TGTGCCAGCAGTTATGGGGGTGCAGATACGCAGTATTTT. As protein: CASSYGGADTQYF.

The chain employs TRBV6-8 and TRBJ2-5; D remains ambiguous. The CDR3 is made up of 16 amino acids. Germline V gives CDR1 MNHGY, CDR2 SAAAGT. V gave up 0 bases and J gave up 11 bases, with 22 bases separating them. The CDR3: CASSYSNNFRADTQYF. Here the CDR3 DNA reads TGTGCCAGCAGTTACTCCAATAATTTTAGGGCAGATACGCAGTACTTC.

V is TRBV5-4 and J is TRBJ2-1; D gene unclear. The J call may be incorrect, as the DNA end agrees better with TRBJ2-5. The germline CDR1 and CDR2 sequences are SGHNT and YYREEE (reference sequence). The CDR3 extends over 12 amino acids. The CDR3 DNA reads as TGTGCCAGCAGCTTGGACCAAGAGACCCAGTACTTC. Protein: CASSLDQETQYF.